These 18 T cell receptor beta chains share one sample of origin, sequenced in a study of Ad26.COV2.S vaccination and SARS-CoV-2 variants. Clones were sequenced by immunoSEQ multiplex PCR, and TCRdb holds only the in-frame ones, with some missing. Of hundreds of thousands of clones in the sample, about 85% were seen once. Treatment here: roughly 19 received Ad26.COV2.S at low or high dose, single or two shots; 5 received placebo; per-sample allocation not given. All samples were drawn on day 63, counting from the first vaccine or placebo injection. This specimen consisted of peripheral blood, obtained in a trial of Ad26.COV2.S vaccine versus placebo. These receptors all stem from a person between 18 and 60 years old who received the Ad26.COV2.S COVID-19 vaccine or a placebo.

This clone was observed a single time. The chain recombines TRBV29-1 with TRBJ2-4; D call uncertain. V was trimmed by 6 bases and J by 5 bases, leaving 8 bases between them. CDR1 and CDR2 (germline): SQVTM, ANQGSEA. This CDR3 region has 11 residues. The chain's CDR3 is CSVALQNIQYF. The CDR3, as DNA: TGCAGCGTCGCACTGCAAAACATTCAGTACTTC.

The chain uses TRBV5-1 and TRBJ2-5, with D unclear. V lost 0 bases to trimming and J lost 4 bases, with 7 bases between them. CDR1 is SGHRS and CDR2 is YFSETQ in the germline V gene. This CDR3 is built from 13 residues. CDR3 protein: CASSLVSGETQYF. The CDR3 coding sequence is TGCGCCAGCAGCTTGGTGTCGGGAGAGACCCAGTACTTC.

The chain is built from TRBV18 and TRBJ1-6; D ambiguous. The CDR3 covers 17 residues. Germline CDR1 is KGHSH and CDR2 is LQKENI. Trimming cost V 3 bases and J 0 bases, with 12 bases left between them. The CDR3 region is CASSPFKESSYNSPLHF. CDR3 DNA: TGTGCCAGCTCACCTTTTAAGGAGAGCTCCTATAATTCACCCCTCCACTTT. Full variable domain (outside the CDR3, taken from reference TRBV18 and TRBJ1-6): NAGVMQNPRHLVRRRGQEARLRCSPMKGHSHVYWYRQLPEEGLKFMVYLQKENIIDESGMPKERFSAEFPKEGPSILRIQQVVRGDSAAYFCASSPFKESSYNSPLHFGNGTRLTVT.

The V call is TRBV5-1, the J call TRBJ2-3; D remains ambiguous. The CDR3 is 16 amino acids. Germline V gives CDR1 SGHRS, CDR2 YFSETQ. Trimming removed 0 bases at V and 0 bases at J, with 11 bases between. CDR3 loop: CASSLAAGASTDTQYF. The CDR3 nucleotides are TGCGCCAGCAGCTTGGCAGCAGGCGCTAGCACAGATACGCAGTATTTT. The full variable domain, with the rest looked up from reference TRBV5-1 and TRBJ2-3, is KAGVTQTPRYLIKTRGQQVTLSCSPISGHRSVSWYQQTPGQGLQFLFEYFSETQRNKGNFPGRFSGRQFSNSRSEMNVSTLELGDSALYLCASSLAAGASTDTQYFGPGTRLTVL.

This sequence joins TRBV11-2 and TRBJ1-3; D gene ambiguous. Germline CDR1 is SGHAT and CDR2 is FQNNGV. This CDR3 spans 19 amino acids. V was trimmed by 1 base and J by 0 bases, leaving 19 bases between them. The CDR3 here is CASSLVLRSGGSSGNTIYF. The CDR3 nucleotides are TGTGCCAGCAGCTTAGTACTTCGTTCCGGCGGCAGCTCTGGAAACACCATATATTTT.

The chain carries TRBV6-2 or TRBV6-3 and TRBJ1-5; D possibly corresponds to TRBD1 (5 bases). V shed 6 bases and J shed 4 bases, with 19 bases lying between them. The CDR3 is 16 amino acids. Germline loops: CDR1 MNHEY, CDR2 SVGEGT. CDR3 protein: CASSRFWGSYNQPQHF. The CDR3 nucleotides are TGTGCCAGCAGCCGTTTTTGGGGCAGCTATAATCAGCCCCAGCATTTT.

CDR3 protein: CASSHSGPSHEQYF. CDR3 nucleotide sequence: TGCGCCAGCAGCCATAGCGGGCCGTCCCACGAGCAGTACTTC. The genes are TRBV4-1 and TRBJ2-7; 7 nucleotides match TRBD2. Trimming cost V 3 bases and J 5 bases; bases outside gene matches: 7. The CDR3 totals 14 residues. Germline V gives CDR1 MGHRA, CDR2 YSYEKL.

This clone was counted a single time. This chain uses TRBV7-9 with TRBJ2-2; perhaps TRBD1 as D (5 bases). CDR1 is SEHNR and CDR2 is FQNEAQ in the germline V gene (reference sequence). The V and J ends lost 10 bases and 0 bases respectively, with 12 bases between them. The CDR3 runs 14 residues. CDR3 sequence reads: CANQDKSNTGELFF. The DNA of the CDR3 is TGTGCCAACCAGGACAAATCGAACACCGGGGAGCTGTTTTTT.

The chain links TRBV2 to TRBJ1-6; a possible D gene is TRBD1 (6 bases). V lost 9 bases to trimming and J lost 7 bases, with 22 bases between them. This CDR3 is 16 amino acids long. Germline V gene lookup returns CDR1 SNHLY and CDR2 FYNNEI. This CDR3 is CASATPRGRGNSPLHF. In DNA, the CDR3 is TGTGCCAGTGCCACACCCCGCGGCAGGGGAAATTCACCCCTCCACTTT.

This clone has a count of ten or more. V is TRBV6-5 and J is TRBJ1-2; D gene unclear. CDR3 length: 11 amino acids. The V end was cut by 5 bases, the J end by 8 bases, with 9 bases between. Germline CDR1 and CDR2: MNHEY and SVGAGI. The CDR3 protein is CASSTELGYTF. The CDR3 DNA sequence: TGTGCCAGCAGTACCGAGCTGGGCTACACCTTC.

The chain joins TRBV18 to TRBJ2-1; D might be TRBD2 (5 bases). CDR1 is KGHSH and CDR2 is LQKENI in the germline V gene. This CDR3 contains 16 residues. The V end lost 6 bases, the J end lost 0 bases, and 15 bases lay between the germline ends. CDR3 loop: CASSTGWKSSYNEQFF. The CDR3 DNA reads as TGTGCCAGCTCGACGGGGTGGAAGAGCTCCTACAATGAGCAGTTCTTC.

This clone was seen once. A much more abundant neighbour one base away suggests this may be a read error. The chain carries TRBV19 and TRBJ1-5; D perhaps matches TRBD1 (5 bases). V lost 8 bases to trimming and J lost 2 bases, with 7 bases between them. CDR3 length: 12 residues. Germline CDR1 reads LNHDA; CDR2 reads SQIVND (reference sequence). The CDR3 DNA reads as TGTGCCAGTGAACAGGGCAATCAGCCCCAGCATTTT. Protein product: CASEQGNQPQHF.

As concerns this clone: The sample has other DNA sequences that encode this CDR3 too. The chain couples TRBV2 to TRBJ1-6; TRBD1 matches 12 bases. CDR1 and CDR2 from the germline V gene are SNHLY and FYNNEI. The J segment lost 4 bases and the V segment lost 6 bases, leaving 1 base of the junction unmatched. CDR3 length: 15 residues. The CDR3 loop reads CASRGQGAYNSPLHF. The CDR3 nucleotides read TGTGCCAGCAGGGGACAGGGGGCTTATAATTCACCCCTCCACTTT.

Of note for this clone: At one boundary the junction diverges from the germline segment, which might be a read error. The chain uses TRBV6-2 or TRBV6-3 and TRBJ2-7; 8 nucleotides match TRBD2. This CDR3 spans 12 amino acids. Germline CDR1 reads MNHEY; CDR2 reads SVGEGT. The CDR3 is CASSYLNRAGVF. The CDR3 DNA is TGTGCCAGCAGTTACCTCAATAGAGCGGGAGTCTTC.

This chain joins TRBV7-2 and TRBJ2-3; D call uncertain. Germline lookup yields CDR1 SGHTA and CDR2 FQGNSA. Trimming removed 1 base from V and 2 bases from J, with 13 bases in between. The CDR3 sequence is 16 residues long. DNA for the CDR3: TGTGCCAGCAGCTTAGTGGATGCGCTATTCACAGATACGCAGTATTTT. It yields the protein CASSLVDALFTDTQYF. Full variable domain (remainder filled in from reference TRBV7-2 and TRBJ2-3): GAGVSQSPSNKVTEKGKDVELRCDPISGHTALYWYRQSLGQGLEFLIYFQGNSAPDKSGLPSDRFSAERTGGSVSTLTIQRTQQEDSAVYLCASSLVDALFTDTQYFGPGTRLTVL.

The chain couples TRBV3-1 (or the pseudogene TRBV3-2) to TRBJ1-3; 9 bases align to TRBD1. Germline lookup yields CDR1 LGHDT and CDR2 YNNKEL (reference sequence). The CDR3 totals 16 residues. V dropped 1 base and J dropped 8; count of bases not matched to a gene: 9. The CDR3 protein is CASSQALLDRGYTIYF. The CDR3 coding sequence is TGTGCCAGCAGCCAAGCTCTATTGGACAGGGGTTACACCATATATTTT.

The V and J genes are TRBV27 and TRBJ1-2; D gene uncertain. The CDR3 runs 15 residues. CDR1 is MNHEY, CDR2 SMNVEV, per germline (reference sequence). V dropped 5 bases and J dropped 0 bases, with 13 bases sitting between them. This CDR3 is CASSPRQIANYGYTF. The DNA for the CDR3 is TGTGCCAGCAGTCCCCGTCAGATAGCTAACTATGGCTACACCTTC.

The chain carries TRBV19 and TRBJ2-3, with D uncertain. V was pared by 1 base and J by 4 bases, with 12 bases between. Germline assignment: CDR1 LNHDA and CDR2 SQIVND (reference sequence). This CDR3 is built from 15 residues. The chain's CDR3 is CASSIGSTSADTQYF. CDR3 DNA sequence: TGTGCCAGTAGTATAGGAAGTACCTCCGCAGATACGCAGTATTTT.